This entry features one T cell receptor beta chain sequence. Its antigen is currently not known. Base qualities are not at hand, and no much larger clone is one base apart. As encoded in the germline V gene, CDR1 is MGHRA while CDR2 is YSYEKL. V was cut back by 1 base and J by 1 base, leaving a gap of 11 bases between them. The CDR3 numbers 16 residues from cysteine through phenylalanine. The DNA shown is the 48-base CDR3, in frame from base 1. The sample's time point, from its label and the paper: persistent/refractory GD, antithyroid drugs over 5 years with positive TRAb. RNA was extracted from PBMCs in TRIzol for both TCR sequencing and RNA sequencing. The diagnosis of Graves' disease followed American Thyroid Association guidelines. Patients for the study were recruited at an endocrinology department in Xi'an, China. Each patient gave roughly 10 milliliters of peripheral blood, collected in an EDTA anticoagulant tube. Ficoll Paque Plus density gradient separation was used to isolate PBMCs, and no further T cell sorting was performed. An Agilent 2100 Bioanalyzer and agarose gel were used to assess RNA quality, and a NanoDrop 2000 was used to measure RNA concentration.

The data stem from a study of regulatory T cells in long-lasting Graves disease (dated by TCRdb to about 2021). With regard to the full study: Persistent Graves' disease was defined as antithyroid drug treatment for over 5 years with persistently positive TSH receptor autoantibodies. Patients with persistent Graves' disease were compared with patients with newly diagnosed Graves' disease using TCR sequencing and RNA sequencing of peripheral blood. The study was registered as a clinical trial and conducted in China. A total of about 33 samples underwent TCR sequencing: about 13 from persistent and around 20 from newly diagnosed Graves' disease patients. In the clinical cohort, patients with persistent Graves' disease had used antithyroid drugs for an average of roughly ten years. The research as a whole found: Because the primary lesion, thyroid tissue, could not be accessed, the study looked at peripheral blood alone. More public clonotypes were shared among persistent patients (fewer than 3,000) than among newly diagnosed patients (966). Only the TCR beta chain was sequenced and analyzed. Persistent disease showed preferential use of TRBV28, TRBJ1-2 and TRBJ2-5, whereas newly diagnosed disease favored TRBV20-1 and TRBJ2-1. The small sample size was acknowledged by the authors as a limitation that may reduce accuracy. Persistent Graves' disease patients showed lower TCR Shannon entropy and fewer highly expanded clones than newly diagnosed patients, suggesting clonal expansion.

The library was built by means of multiplex PCR. Sequencing used an Illumina HiSeq 4000. TCR beta libraries were built with iRepertoire HTBI primers and Arm-PCR amplification of CDR3 regions. PCR products were gel purified before sequencing. The original pipeline was this. Gene usage analysis of CDR3 amino acid clonotypes relied on the roughly 60 TRBV and 15 or so TRBJ segments identified across samples. COPE and FqMerger were used to merge filtered high-quality paired reads into contigs. BLAST was used to align contigs to IMGT TRBV, TRBD and TRBJ reference genes, and CDR3 was defined according to IMGT. Highly expanded clones were defined as clonotypes with a frequency above 0.1%. Repertoire diversity was measured by Shannon entropy, and V-J evenness by the Gini coefficient. Public clonotypes were defined as clonotypes shared by more than one individual. TCRdb took the public reads, trimmed them with fastp at Q25, ran MiXCR for clone calling and kept in-frame beta chains. Rows matching on CDR3 protein sequence are summarized as one entry with the most common DNA and genes. The V and J calls were determined by TCRdb, not by the authors. The sample table holds 300,000 to 500,000 distinct CDR3 sequences, of which more than 20% were seen once. Roughly 20% of the sample rests with the top ten.

The material sequenced was peripheral blood mononuclear cells (PBMCs), taken when the disease was refractory, from a patient treated with antithyroid drugs. This TCR was sampled from a female donor with Graves disease. The chain was built from TRBV4-1 and TRBJ1-5; TRBD1 is possibly the D segment (6 matching bases). The CDR3 sequence is CASSQVLGASNQPQHF. The DNA is TGCGCCAGCAGCCAAGTTTTGGGGGCCAGCAATCAGCCCCAGCATTTT.